The present T cell receptor beta chain was sequenced within a study of blood T cell repertoires in COVID-19. In the study overall: The analysed material was cDNA or gDNA that came from T cells, B-cell-depleted T cells, or PBMCs.

As originally analysed: Estimates of nucleated cell counts were drawn from the amplification of reference gene primers. The protocol was immunoSEQ multiplex PCR, while the TCRdb copy is restricted to in-frame clones and leaves out a portion. V, J and clone size reflect that table, while D and trimming were determined from the DNA. The sample holds over 65,000 clones; about 86% are singletons and the top ten take about 40%. The CDR3 loop spans 14 amino acids. V lost 6 bases and J lost 4, with 15 bases in between. The germline CDR1 and CDR2 sequences are ENHRY and SYGVKD. The source material was peripheral blood. The chain employs TRBV10-3 and TRBJ1-2, with a possible D match to TRBD1 (5 bases). This receptor was identified in a man aged 80 or over with acute or convalescent COVID-19. CDR3 in DNA: TGTGCCATCAGCCGACAGACCACTGGCTATGGCTACACCTTC. Translating gives CAISRQTTGYGYTF.